A single sample gave rise to the 30 T cell receptor beta chains below, sequenced in a study of blood T cells in healthy people across ages. A second PCR, run for about 7 to 11 cycles, used a sample-barcoded 5' primer plus a J-beta primer mix. TCRdb reprocessed the 5' RACE reads with MiXCR, giving one entry per CDR3 protein. The repertoire has 800,000 or so distinct CDR3 sequences, around 25% of them found once; the top ten carry approximately 4%. In addition, the sample was reused for a study of T cells of mothers and their children.

Sequencing input: blood. These receptors originate from a boy aged 5-17 years in good health.

This clonotype occurred a few times. V and J are TRBV20-1 and TRBJ1-5; perhaps TRBD1 as D (5 bases). The CDR3 extends over 17 amino acids. CDR1 and CDR2 from the germline V gene are DFQATT and SNEGSKA (reference sequence). V was shortened by 0 bases and J by 2 bases, with 17 bases between the two germline ends. The CDR3 loop is CSAREGRSPLGNQPQHF. The CDR3 region has the DNA TGCAGTGCTAGAGAGGGACGGAGCCCCCTTGGCAATCAGCCCCAGCATTTT.

V is TRBV4-3 and J is TRBJ1-5, with D tentatively TRBD1 (5 bases). V was shortened by 0 bases and J by 1 base, with 10 bases between the two germline ends. Per the germline V gene, CDR1 is LGHNA and CDR2 is YSLEER. The CDR3 is 16 residues long. CDR3 DNA: TGCGCCAGCAGCCAAGATTGGGGCTGGAGCAATCAGCCCCAGCATTTT. Translating it yields CASSQDWGWSNQPQHF.

The genes are TRBV20-1 and TRBJ2-5; weak D call: TRBD1 (7 bases). Trimming removed 3 bases at V and 4 bases at J, with 9 bases between. The CDR3 is 12 amino acids. Germline-derived CDR1 and CDR2 are DFQATT and SNEGSKA (reference sequence). CDR3: CSARQGGETQYF. In DNA form, the CDR3 reads TGCAGTGCTAGGCAGGGGGGAGAGACCCAGTACTTC.

The chain uses TRBV7-8 and TRBJ2-7; 7 nucleotides align to TRBD2. J was trimmed by 4 bases and V by 10 bases; bases with no gene match: 10. This CDR3 is built from 13 residues. Germline CDR1 reads SGHVS; CDR2 reads FQNEAQ. CDR3 sequence: CATKQRGGYEQYF. CDR3 DNA sequence: TGTGCCACCAAACAGCGGGGAGGGTACGAGCAGTACTTC.

The chain combines TRBV15 with TRBJ2-5; TRBD2 is a possible D gene (6 bases). With 5 bases removed from V and 5 bases from J, the gap between germline ends came to 18 bases. The CDR3 is made up of 15 amino acids. Germline CDR1 is LNHNV and CDR2 is YYDKDF (reference sequence). CDR3 nucleotides: TGTGCCACCAGCGTACCAGGCGGGGCCGGGGAGACCCAGTACTTC. This gives the protein CATSVPGGAGETQYF.

This chain uses TRBV5-1 with TRBJ2-5, with TRBD1 as a possible D gene (6 bases). Germline V gene lookup returns CDR1 SGHRS and CDR2 YFSETQ. Between the trimmed V and J ends, which lost 4 bases and 4 bases, there was a span of 20 bases. The CDR3 extends over 16 amino acids. CDR3 loop: CASSLNTGLGGETQYF. Written as DNA, the CDR3 is TGCGCCAGCAGCCTAAACACAGGGTTAGGAGGAGAGACCCAGTACTTC.

The J gene is TRBJ2-1, the V gene TRBV20-1, with 8 bases aligning to TRBD2. The germline gives CDR1 DFQATT, CDR2 SNEGSKA (reference sequence). After removal of 5 bases from V and 7 bases from J, the junction contained 10 bases not matched to a gene. CDR3 length: 14 amino acids. The DNA of the CDR3 is TGCAGTGCTCCGATGCGACTAGCGCGGAATGAGCAGTTCTTC. Translation: CSAPMRLARNEQFF.

The rearrangement uses TRBV27 and TRBJ1-1; D not certain. Looked up from germline, CDR1 is MNHEY and CDR2 is SMNVEV (reference sequence). V lost 3 bases, J lost 7 bases, and 15 bases lay in between. The CDR3 runs 14 residues. The CDR3 region is CASSFGVRTGEAFF. The CDR3 DNA sequence: TGTGCCAGCAGTTTCGGTGTAAGGACGGGTGAAGCTTTCTTT.

The rearrangement joins TRBV7-9 to TRBJ2-1, with D perhaps TRBD2 (5 bases). Germline V gene sequence: CDR1 SEHNR, CDR2 FQNEAQ (reference sequence). Trimming left V 5 bases short and J 1 base short, with 12 bases between. This CDR3 is built from 15 residues. In DNA, the CDR3 is TGTGCCAGCAGCCCCGTACTAGATTCCTACAATGAGCAGTTCTTC. It encodes CASSPVLDSYNEQFF.

V is TRBV2 and J is TRBJ1-5; D is ambiguous. Germline CDR1 reads SNHLY; CDR2 reads FYNNEI. The V end was cut by 6 bases, the J end by 0 bases, with 12 bases between. This CDR3 has 15 amino acids. The CDR3 bases are TGTGCCAGCAGCATGACGGGTTATAGCAATCAGCCCCAGCATTTT. Protein product: CASSMTGYSNQPQHF.

This chain joins TRBV7-9 and TRBJ2-3, with 14 bases that match TRBD2. Germline loops: CDR1 SEHNR, CDR2 FQNEAQ (reference sequence). V gave up 4 bases and J gave up 2 bases; unmatched junction bases: 17. The CDR3 is 21 residues long. The CDR3 DNA is TGTGCCAGCAGCTCCACGCAACCGGGACTAGCGGGGGCCTTAGTCACAGATACGCAGTATTTT. This translates into CASSSTQPGLAGALVTDTQYF.

This sequence joins TRBV7-3 and TRBJ2-1, with 10 bases that match TRBD1. This CDR3 has 17 amino acids. Germline CDR1 SGHTA, CDR2 FQGTGA. V shed 5 bases, J shed 0 bases, and the junction held 7 bases outside the gene matches. The CDR3 region is CASSQTGGAFSYNEQFF. The CDR3 region has the DNA TGTGCCAGCAGCCAGACAGGGGGCGCTTTCTCCTACAATGAGCAGTTCTTC.

The chain carries TRBV7-2 and TRBJ1-1; 9 bases fit TRBD1. This CDR3 contains 16 residues. J was trimmed by 0 bases and V by 1 base; bases with no gene match: 3. Germline V gene lookup returns CDR1 SGHTA and CDR2 FQGNSA. In DNA form, the CDR3 reads TGTGCCAGCAGCTTAGGGACAGGGGTCATGAACACTGAAGCTTTCTTT. This translates into CASSLGTGVMNTEAFF.

The chain combines TRBV28 with TRBJ2-3, with D perhaps matching TRBD1 or TRBD2 (5 bases each). V lost 4 bases and J 4 bases, leaving 9 bases between the germline ends. Per the germline V gene, CDR1 is MDHEN and CDR2 is SYDVKM. The CDR3 length is 13 residues. Here the CDR3 reads CASSSLGADTQYF. The CDR3 DNA reads TGTGCCAGCAGTTCTCTGGGGGCAGATACGCAGTATTTT.

In its sample, this clonotype was seen a few times. This chain links TRBV27 with TRBJ2-1, with D hard to call. Looked up from germline, CDR1 is MNHEY and CDR2 is SMNVEV (reference sequence). This CDR3 has 14 amino acids. V gave up 3 bases and J gave up 7 bases, with 13 bases separating them. CDR3: CASSLRGGANEQFF. CDR3 bases: TGTGCCAGCAGTTTGAGAGGCGGCGCTAATGAGCAGTTCTTC.

J is TRBJ2-7 and V is TRBV12-3 or TRBV12-4; the D gene could be TRBD1 or TRBD2 (5 bases each). V lost 1 base and J 6 bases, leaving 13 bases between the germline ends. This CDR3 is 14 amino acids long. CDR3 in DNA: TGTGCCAGCAGTTTAGGGGAGACAGCGTCCGAGCAGTACTTC. Amino acids: CASSLGETASEQYF.

This clonotype was counted between two and nine times. The rearrangement uses TRBV5-1 and TRBJ2-7; 9 bases map to TRBD1. J lost 1 base, V lost 4 bases, and 6 bases had no gene match. This CDR3 spans 15 amino acids. Looked up from germline, CDR1 is SGHRS and CDR2 is YFSETQ. The CDR3 coding sequence is TGCGCCAGCAGCGCGTCGACAGGGGGGTCCTACGAGCAGTACTTC. Its protein is CASSASTGGSYEQYF.

CDR3 region: CSPAEAYEQYF. The CDR3 bases are TGCTCCCCCGCGGAGGCCTACGAGCAGTACTTC. The V gene is TRBV20-1, the J gene TRBJ2-7, with a possible D match to TRBD2 (5 bases). This CDR3 has 11 residues. Germline CDR1 and CDR2: DFQATT and SNEGSKA (reference sequence).

The rearrangement uses TRBV5-1 and TRBJ2-1; the match to TRBD2 covers 11 bases. The DNA end is more similar to TRBJ2-7, so the J call may be wrong. Germline values: CDR1 SGHRS, CDR2 YFSETQ. The CDR3 has 17 amino acids. The CDR3 loop reads CASSLEALAGVPYEQYF. As DNA, the CDR3 is TGCGCCAGCAGCTTGGAGGCACTAGCGGGAGTCCCTTACGAGCAGTACTTC.

Notes on this clonotype: The junction and the germline gene differ at one end; a read error may be behind it. The chain joins TRBV29-1 to TRBJ2-1; D is uncertain. TRBJ2-7 matches the DNA end more closely, so the J call is doubtful. Per germline, CDR1 SQVTM and CDR2 ANQGSEA. The CDR3 has 15 residues. In nucleotides, the CDR3 is TGCAGCGTTGAAGATGAAGGGTCCCCGAACTACAAGCAGTACTTC. Translated, it gives CSVEDEGSPNYKQYF.

This rearrangement joins TRBV11-1 to TRBJ1-1, with 7 bases lining up with TRBD1. V was clipped by 2 bases and J by 1 base; unmatched bases: 4. The CDR3 length is 15 residues. Germline CDR1 SGHAT, CDR2 FQDESV (reference sequence). DNA of the CDR3: TGTGCCAGCAGCTTATCACAGGGGCCGAACACTGAAGCTTTCTTT. Translation gives CASSLSQGPNTEAFF.

This clonotype was seen a handful of times. The J gene is TRBJ2-5, the V gene TRBV7-3; D is possibly TRBD1 (6 bases). The J call may be faulty, since TRBJ2-1 better matches the DNA end. The CDR3 runs 13 residues. CDR1 is SGHTA, CDR2 FQGTGA, per germline. The CDR3 nucleotides are TGTGCCAGCAGCTTATTAGGGGGACGTGAGCAGTTCTTC. It is translated as CASSLLGGREQFF.

The rearrangement uses TRBV4-2 and TRBJ2-5; possibly TRBD1 for D (7 bases). Germline assignment: CDR1 LGHNA and CDR2 YNFKEQ. V lost 3 bases to trimming and J lost 1 base, with 18 bases between them. The CDR3 runs to 17 residues. CDR3 sequence: CASSHETGTAGQETQYF. The CDR3 DNA sequence: TGTGCCAGCAGCCACGAAACGGGGACAGCGGGCCAAGAGACCCAGTACTTC.

This clonotype has just one count. The J gene is TRBJ2-3, the V gene TRBV7-2; D unclear. The CDR3 loop spans 16 amino acids. V was clipped by 1 base and J by 0 bases, with 11 bases between them. CDR1 and CDR2 from the germline V gene are SGHTA and FQGNSA. As DNA, the CDR3 is TGTGCCAGCAGCTTAGGTGTTAGAGCTAGCACAGATACGCAGTATTTT. Its protein product is CASSLGVRASTDTQYF.

This clonotype was counted ten times or more. This rearrangement joins TRBV7-9 to TRBJ2-5; D is unresolved. The CDR3 consists of 13 residues. V lost 1 base and J lost 0, with 3 bases in between. From germline, CDR1 is SEHNR and CDR2 FQNEAQ (reference sequence). As DNA, the CDR3 is TGTGCCAGCAGCTTAGTGTACCAAGAGACCCAGTACTTC. The encoded protein is CASSLVYQETQYF. Full variable domain (missing parts from reference TRBV7-9 and TRBJ2-5): DTGVSQNPRHKITKRGQNVTFRCDPISEHNRLYWYRQTLGQGPEFLTYFQNEAQLEKSRLLSDRFSAERPKGSFSTLEIQRTEQGDSAMYLCASSLVYQETQYFGPGTRLLVL.

The chain is built from TRBV5-1 and TRBJ2-4; 8 bases align to TRBD2. J was trimmed by 3 bases and V by 0 bases; bases with no gene match: 5. CDR1 and CDR2 (germline): SGHRS, YFSETQ. The CDR3 is made up of 16 amino acids. The CDR3 protein is CASSLVAGGLKNIQYF. CDR3 DNA sequence: TGCGCCAGCAGCTTGGTTGCGGGGGGACTCAAAAACATTCAGTACTTC.

This clonotype turned up a few times. V usage is TRBV5-1 and J usage is TRBJ2-1; 8 bases match TRBD2. With 4 bases clipped from V and 0 bases from J, the junction kept 12 bases outside the gene matches. In germline, CDR1 is SGHRS, CDR2 YFSETQ. CDR3 length equals 18 residues. In DNA form, the CDR3 reads TGCGCCAGCAGCGTGACAATTCTAGCGGGCCCCTCCTACAATGAGCAGTTCTTC. Amino acids: CASSVTILAGPSYNEQFF.

The genes are TRBV10-3 and TRBJ2-7; no reliable D call. Trimming pared 4 bases from V and 4 bases from J, leaving 11 bases between. CDR3 length: 13 amino acids. Germline assignment: CDR1 ENHRY and CDR2 SYGVKD. The CDR3, as DNA: TGTGCCATCAGTGTGGAATCCGATTACGAGCAGTACTTC. Translated: CAISVESDYEQYF.

This clonotype was observed a handful of times. V is TRBV28 and J is TRBJ1-5, with D tentatively TRBD1 (5 bases). Trimming left V 2 bases short and J 6 bases short, with 14 bases between. In germline, CDR1 is MDHEN, CDR2 SYDVKM. The CDR3 is made up of 15 amino acids. The CDR3 region has the DNA TGTGCCAGCAGTTTAACATCGTCGGGGGGTCAGCCCCAGCATTTT. Translation gives CASSLTSSGGQPQHF. Together with reference TRBV28 and TRBJ1-5, the CDR3 gives the full variable domain: DVKVTQSSRYLVKRTGEKVFLECVQDMDHENMFWYRQDPGLGLRLIYFSYDVKMKEKGDIPEGYSVSREKKERFSLILESASTNQTSMYLCASSLTSSGGQPQHFGDGTRLSIL.

The sample holds a few counts of this clonotype. The CDR3 reads CASSLGAVLYEQYF. CDR3 sequence (DNA): TGTGCCAGCAGTTTAGGGGCAGTCTTGTACGAGCAGTACTTC. The V gene is TRBV28, the J gene TRBJ2-5; a possible D gene is TRBD1 (5 bases). The J call could be wrong; TRBJ2-7 is a better fit for the DNA end. The CDR3 sequence is 14 residues long. Germline CDR1 MDHEN, CDR2 SYDVKM.